Listed below are T cell receptor beta chains from one sample, sequenced in a study of blood T cell repertoires in COVID-19. The repertoire was sequenced with immunoSEQ multiplex PCR; TCRdb's copy has only in-frame clones and lacks some. This table has some 340,000 clones, 90% appearing once. The sample taken for sequencing was PBMCs or T cells enriched from blood (not recorded which). These receptors originate from a woman aged 25 to 39 who had been exposed to COVID-19. CDR3s include the opening cysteine and the closing phenylalanine or tryptophan. Fields, in order: V gene, D gene, clone size, J gene, CDR3 DNA, CDR3 protein. D genes are given only for firm matches. Where a row states a size, it is once, few, many or the class of an expanded clone; other rows omit it.

TRBV6-5	NA	NA	TRBJ1-2	TGTGCCAGCAGACCTCTTACAGGGTTGAACTATGGCTACACCTTC	CASRPLTGLNYGYTF
TRBV21-1	NA	NA	TRBJ2-5	TGTGCCAGCAGCAATGCGGGCAGAAAAGAGACCCAGTACTTC	CASSNAGRKETQYF
TRBV19	TRBD1	NA	TRBJ1-2	TGTGCCAGTAAGACAGGGACTGGCTACACCTTC	CASKTGTGYTF
TRBV14	NA	NA	TRBJ1-1	TGTGCCAGCAGCCGAAACAGGAACACTGAAGCTTTCTTT	CASSRNRNTEAFF
TRBV7-2	NA	NA	TRBJ1-1	TGTGCCAGCAGCTTAGGTCCTATCCAGGGAAAAAAAGCTTTCTTT	CASSLGPIQGKKAFF
TRBV11-2	NA	once	TRBJ1-3	TGTGCCAGCAGCTTAGGGGGACATGCTGGAAACACCATATATTTT	CASSLGGHAGNTIYF
TRBV6-2/TRBV6-3	NA	NA	TRBJ1-1	TGTGCCAGCAGTCCCTCGGGTGGCACTGAAGCTTTCTTT	CASSPSGGTEAFF
TRBV21-1	NA	NA	TRBJ2-4	TGTGCCAGCTACAAGGGACAGTTCAAAAACATTCAGTACTTC	CASYKGQFKNIQYF
TRBV6-5	NA	NA	TRBJ2-1	TGTGCCAGCAAACACAGGTCCCCGGGAGATGAGCAGTTCTTC	CASKHRSPGDEQFF
TRBV2	TRBD2	NA	TRBJ2-1	TGTGCCAGCAGTGAAGTAGGCGGGGGGGCCTACAATGAGCAGTTCTTC	CASSEVGGGAYNEQFF
TRBV15	TRBD1	few	TRBJ1-2	TGTGCCACCAGCATTCTCGGGACAGGGCATGGCTACACCTTC	CATSILGTGHGYTF
TRBV5-1	NA	NA	TRBJ1-2	TGCGCCAGCAGCTCATGGGGGCGCGCCAACTATGGCTACACCTTC	CASSSWGRANYGYTF
TRBV6-5	NA	NA	TRBJ2-7	TGTGCCAGCAGTTATTTGAGGGGGGGACCCCCCTCCGAGCAGTACTTC	CASSYLRGGPPSEQYF
TRBV21-1	NA	few	TRBJ1-2	TGTGCCAGCAGCAAAGGCCCGCCCCTGACAGCCAACTATGGCTACACCTTC	CASSKGPPLTANYGYTF
TRBV5-1	TRBD1	NA	TRBJ1-2	TGCGCCAGCAGCTCCCTCGGACAGGCGATCTATGGCTACACCTTC	CASSSLGQAIYGYTF
TRBV18	NA	NA	TRBJ1-3	TGTGCCAGCTCACTTCTCCCCGGGGACACCATATATTTT	CASSLLPGDTIYF
TRBV21-1	NA	once	TRBJ1-4	TGTGCCAGCAGAAGGAGCTGGGAAAAACTGTTTTTT	CASRRSWEKLFF
TRBV11-1	NA	NA	TRBJ2-7	TGTGCCAGCAGCTTAGGGACTCCGTTCAACTTTGAGCAGTACTTC	CASSLGTPFNFEQYF
TRBV24-1	NA	NA	TRBJ2-3	TGTGCCACCAGTGATGGAGGGGGGGTTAAGACGGGCACAGATACGCAGTATTTT	CATSDGGGVKTGTDTQYF
TRBV27	TRBD1	NA	TRBJ1-2	TGTGCCAGCACCTCCACCGGGACAGGGGAGTGGGGCTACACCTTC	CASTSTGTGEWGYTF
TRBV5-1	TRBD1	once	TRBJ1-2	TGCGCCAGCAGCCCAGGACAGGGTATGGATGGCTACACCTTC	CASSPGQGMDGYTF
TRBV7-9	TRBD1	NA	TRBJ1-2	TGTGCCAGCAGGAAGACAGGGATGGACTATGGCTACACCTTC	CASRKTGMDYGYTF
TRBV3-1/TRBV3-2	NA	NA	TRBJ1-2	TGTGCCAGCAGCCAACCAGGGCATGGCTACACCTTC	CASSQPGHGYTF
TRBV18	NA	NA	TRBJ2-3	TGTGCCAGCTCACCAATCAGGAAAGATACGCAGTATTTT	CASSPIRKDTQYF
TRBV7-2	NA	once	TRBJ1-1	TGTGCCAGCAGCTTAGCCCAAAATGTGCAGGCTTTCTTT	CASSLAQNVQAFF
TRBV5-1	TRBD1	NA	TRBJ2-2	TGCGCCAGCAGCTTGGGGGACAGCTACACCGGGGAGCTGTTTTTT	CASSLGDSYTGELFF
TRBV14	NA	NA	TRBJ1-2	TGTGCCAGCAGCCAAGACAGCCGGGGAGGGGAAAGCTACACCTTC	CASSQDSRGGESYTF
TRBV3-1/TRBV3-2	NA	NA	TRBJ1-2	TGTGCCAGCAGCCTATGGCCCGACGGGGACTATGGCTACACCTTC	CASSLWPDGDYGYTF
TRBV10-1	NA	NA	TRBJ2-7	TGCGCCAGCAACGAGCAAACAGGAAACTCCTACGAGCAGTACTTC	CASNEQTGNSYEQYF